Below are 2 T cell receptor beta chains sequenced from a single sample in a study of blood T cell repertoires in COVID-19. Profiled with immunoSEQ multiplex PCR; TCRdb holds only in-frame clones, not every one. The repertoire holds approximately 86,000 clones, around four fifths seen once, with nearly 3.5% in the top ten. Source material: peripheral blood. The receptors here all came from a man in his forties or fifties with acute or convalescent COVID-19.

V gene TRBV19 combines with J gene TRBJ2-1; 13 bases fit TRBD2. CDR3 length: 16 amino acids. Germline CDR1 reads LNHDA; CDR2 reads SQIVND (reference sequence). Trimming at V came to 5 bases and at J to 7 bases, leaving 8 bases not matched to a gene. This CDR3 is CASSSGLAGALNEQFF. The CDR3 bases are TGTGCCAGTAGTTCAGGACTAGCGGGAGCTCTAAATGAGCAGTTCTTC.

The chain combines TRBV7-2 with TRBJ1-6; possible D gene TRBD1, 5 bases. This CDR3 comprises 16 residues. V was cut by 5 bases and J by 8 bases, with 19 bases left in between. Germline CDR1 and CDR2: SGHTA and FQGNSA. CDR3 region: CASSVELTGPDSPLHF. The DNA for the CDR3 is TGTGCCAGCAGCGTTGAGTTAACAGGCCCGGATTCACCCCTCCACTTT.